This T cell receptor (beta chain) comes out of a study of T cell repertoires in cytomegalovirus infection. Study as a whole: Recently identified HLA-C-restricted CMV epitopes were used, and well-studied HLA-B-restricted CMV epitopes were used as well. CMV infection together with matching HLA type was indicated by public TCR beta signatures. General observations from the study: What dominated the ex vivo response were HLA-C-restricted CMV-specific TCR beta clonotypes. Summed frequency of public TCR beta families distinguished CMV carriers with the relevant HLA.

A single record per CDR3 protein comes from TCRdb applying MiXCR to the reads. This table holds a few hundred thousand distinct CDR3 sequences, about 33% found once. The CDR3 spans 13 residues. Trimming took 0 bases from V and 6 from J, leaving 12 bases between them. CDR1 and CDR2 from the germline V gene are DFQATT and SNEGSKA (reference sequence). In regard to this clonotype: Its target is not known.

The rearrangement joins TRBV20-1 to TRBJ2-7, with D unclear. The source is a human donor in good health (CMV status not recorded). Some clones in this sample may be carry-over from other donors' samples. This specimen was cultured PBMCs, taken from culture after CMV antigen stimulation. The CDR3 DNA is TGCAGTGCTAGAGAAGGATGGTCGGGCGAGCAGTACTTC. This gives the protein CSAREGWSGEQYF.